Each of the 21 T cell receptor beta chains below was sequenced from the same sample in a study of blood T cell repertoires in COVID-19. Here immunoSEQ multiplex PCR was the method, and the copy in TCRdb shows in-frame clones only, minus some. The table records approximately 67,000 clones, 87% of them present only once. The material sequenced was peripheral blood. The receptors come from a man aged 45 to 65 with active COVID-19.

This chain uses TRBV28 with TRBJ2-3; TRBD2 is a possible D gene (5 bases). CDR3 size: 13 residues. Germline V gene lookup returns CDR1 MDHEN and CDR2 SYDVKM. V was pared by 3 bases and J by 4 bases, with 8 bases between. The CDR3 loop reads CASSFIGADTQYF. The CDR3, as DNA: TGTGCCAGCAGTTTTATCGGGGCAGATACGCAGTATTTT.

Here the CDR3 reads CASRWTSGIGEQYF. The CDR3 DNA reads TGTGCCTCTAGATGGACTAGCGGGATCGGCGAGCAGTACTTC. The genes are TRBV10-3 and TRBJ2-7; TRBD2 matches 12 bases. Germline lookup yields CDR1 ENHRY and CDR2 SYGVKD. Germline trimming cut 11 bases from V and 6 bases from J; bases unmatched to any gene: 11. The CDR3 loop spans 14 amino acids.

V gene TRBV19 combines with J gene TRBJ2-5; 11 nucleotides line up with TRBD2. This CDR3 has 16 residues. V trimming: 0 bases; J trimming: 0 bases; junction bases outside the gene matches: 0. The germline CDR1 and CDR2 sequences are LNHDA and SQIVND (reference sequence). CDR3 DNA sequence: TGTGCCAGTAGTATAGAACTAGCGGGGGACCAAGAGACCCAGTACTTC. This translates into CASSIELAGDQETQYF.

The J gene is TRBJ1-4, the V gene TRBV6-5; D might be TRBD1 (6 bases). V was cut by 5 bases and J by 8 bases, with 15 bases left in between. This CDR3 comprises 14 residues. Germline values: CDR1 MNHEY, CDR2 SVGAGI. CDR3 sequence: CASSLTGLGEKLFF. The CDR3 nucleotides are TGTGCCAGCAGTCTGACAGGCCTAGGGGAAAAACTGTTTTTT.

This clone was counted once. The chain uses TRBV6-2 or TRBV6-3 and TRBJ1-2; maybe TRBD1 (5 bases). V lost 0 bases and J lost 4, with 9 bases in between. In germline, CDR1 is MNHEY, CDR2 SVGEGT. CDR3 size: 14 residues. The CDR3 DNA is TGTGCCAGCAGTTACTCTTCCGGGGGCTATGGCTACACCTTC. Protein sequence: CASSYSSGGYGYTF.

The chain combines TRBV19 with TRBJ2-7, with TRBD2 identical over 7 bases. Looked up from germline, CDR1 is LNHDA and CDR2 is SQIVND (reference sequence). The CDR3 runs to 12 residues. Trimming took 4 bases from V and 4 from J; bases not matched to a gene: 1. The CDR3 is CASSRAGYEQYF. The DNA for the CDR3 is TGTGCCAGTAGTAGAGCGGGATACGAGCAGTACTTC.

The CDR3 protein is CATSDPTSLGRYEQYF. CDR3 nucleotide sequence: TGTGCCACCAGTGATCCGACTAGCTTAGGGCGCTACGAGCAGTACTTC. The rearrangement uses TRBV24-1 and TRBJ2-7; 7 positions agree with TRBD2. From germline, CDR1 is KGHDR and CDR2 SFDVKD. The CDR3 covers 16 residues. J lost 3 bases, V lost 3 bases, and 10 bases had no gene match.

This sequence joins TRBV4-3 and TRBJ1-1; D remains unclear. Germline-derived CDR1 and CDR2 are LGHNA and YSLEER. The CDR3 is made up of 13 amino acids. The V end lost 1 base, the J end lost 8 bases, and 11 bases lay between the germline ends. CDR3 in amino acids: CASSQVFETEAFF. The DNA of the CDR3 is TGCGCCAGCAGCCAAGTTTTCGAGACAGAAGCTTTCTTT.

The chain carries TRBV4-1 and TRBJ2-1; 8 nucleotides match TRBD1. CDR3 length: 15 amino acids. The germline gives CDR1 MGHRA, CDR2 YSYEKL. With 5 bases clipped from V and 5 bases from J, the junction kept 8 bases outside the gene matches. The CDR3 sequence is CASSLRVTGDNEQFF. The DNA for the CDR3 is TGCGCCAGCAGCTTACGGGTGACAGGGGACAATGAGCAGTTCTTC.

The chain recombines TRBV5-1 with TRBJ2-2; 7 bases are shared with TRBD1. Per the germline V gene, CDR1 is SGHRS and CDR2 is YFSETQ. The junction had 7 bases not matched to a gene; V was cut back by 5 bases and J by 0 bases. The CDR3 covers 16 residues. The CDR3 loop is CASSSQGPTNTGELFF. Written as DNA, the CDR3 is TGCGCCAGCAGTTCACAGGGGCCGACGAACACCGGGGAGCTGTTTTTT.

This chain connects TRBV29-1 to TRBJ2-3; D may be TRBD2 (5 bases). The CDR3 length is 12 residues. Germline V gives CDR1 SQVTM, CDR2 ANQGSEA. V was pared by 6 bases and J by 4 bases, with 11 bases between. For the CDR3, the DNA is TGCAGCGTCGGGGTAGTTTCAGATACGCAGTATTTT. This encodes CSVGVVSDTQYF.

There are a few counts of this clone. The V gene is TRBV5-1, the J gene TRBJ2-2, with 8 nucleotides matching TRBD2. CDR3 length: 15 amino acids. The J segment lost 4 bases and the V segment lost 5 bases, leaving 7 bases of the junction unmatched. Germline-derived CDR1 and CDR2 are SGHRS and YFSETQ. CDR3 sequence: CASSRSGDPTGELFF. The CDR3 DNA follows: TGCGCCAGCAGTCGTAGCGGGGATCCCACCGGGGAGCTGTTTTTT.

V usage is TRBV5-4 and J usage is TRBJ1-6; 7 bases map to TRBD1. This CDR3 is built from 13 residues. The germline V gene encodes CDR1 SGHNT and CDR2 YYREEE (reference sequence). Trimming at V came to 4 bases and at J to 13 bases, leaving 8 bases not matched to a gene. This chain's CDR3 is CASSPPGGAPLHF. The CDR3 bases are TGTGCCAGCAGCCCCCCAGGGGGTGCGCCCCTCCACTTT.

The chain carries TRBV10-2 and TRBJ2-1; possible D gene TRBD1, 7 bases. Per germline, CDR1 WSHSY and CDR2 SAAADI. Trimming removed 6 bases at V and 1 base at J, with 13 bases between. The CDR3 is 15 amino acids. The CDR3 DNA reads TGCGCCAGCAGCGTGGAGGGGGCTTCCTACAATGAGCAGTTCTTC. It is translated as CASSVEGASYNEQFF.

CDR3 sequence reads: CASSLTAGGRKDTQYF. CDR3 DNA: TGTGCCAGCAGCCTAACAGCGGGGGGAAGGAAGGATACGCAGTATTTT. J is TRBJ2-3 and V is TRBV7-6, with 9 bases fitting TRBD2. The J segment lost 6 bases and the V segment lost 5 bases, leaving 12 bases of the junction unmatched. Germline V gene sequence: CDR1 SGHVS, CDR2 FNYEAQ. This CDR3 has 16 amino acids.

The rearrangement uses TRBV6-5 and TRBJ1-6; D possibly corresponds to TRBD1 (6 bases). The V end lost 5 bases, the J end lost 4 bases, and 12 bases lay between the germline ends. Per the germline V gene, CDR1 is MNHEY and CDR2 is SVGAGI. The CDR3 covers 15 residues. This chain's CDR3 is CASSTTGRYNSPLHF. CDR3 in DNA: TGTGCCAGCAGTACGACAGGCCGGTATAATTCACCCCTCCACTTT.

The chain combines TRBV19 with TRBJ1-5, with 8 bases that match TRBD1. CDR1 is LNHDA and CDR2 is SQIVND in the germline V gene (reference sequence). The CDR3 contains 15 residues. V was clipped by 5 bases and J by 4 bases; unmatched bases: 7. DNA for the CDR3: TGTGCCAGTAGTCTCCTCGGACAGGGAAATCAGCCCCAGCATTTT. This codes for CASSLLGQGNQPQHF.

The count of this clone is one. The genes are TRBV2 and TRBJ1-4; tentatively, D is TRBD1 (5 bases). This CDR3 spans 16 amino acids. Germline V gene data show CDR1 as SNHLY and CDR2 as FYNNEI. Trimming stripped 5 bases from V and 2 bases from J, with 15 bases between. CDR3 coding DNA: TGTGCCAGCAGTAAACAGATGGGGGGGACTAATGAAAAACTGTTTTTT. It translates to CASSKQMGGTNEKLFF.

The rearrangement joins TRBV6-2 or TRBV6-3 to TRBJ2-7; 11 bases map to TRBD2. Germline V gene lookup returns CDR1 MNHEY and CDR2 SVGEGT. The CDR3 extends over 15 amino acids. With V trimmed by 5 bases and J by 2 bases, 5 bases remained unmatched. CDR3 nucleotides: TGTGCCAGCAGTACCACTAGCGGGAGAACCTACGAGCAGTACTTC. Encoded protein: CASSTTSGRTYEQYF.

The chain couples TRBV9 to TRBJ1-6; D gene unclear. Germline V CDR1 and CDR2: SGDLS, YYNGEE. The CDR3 loop spans 16 amino acids. Trimming shortened V by 3 bases and J by 1 base, and 11 bases separated the two germline ends. The DNA of the CDR3 is TGTGCCAGCAGCGCCGAGGGAGGGTCCTATAATTCACCCCTCCACTTT. This translates into CASSAEGGSYNSPLHF.

The V gene is TRBV2, the J gene TRBJ1-3, with TRBD1 as a possible D gene (5 bases). The germline V and J ends were trimmed by 5 bases and 0 bases, with 11 bases remaining between them. The CDR3 sequence is 15 residues long. Germline lookup yields CDR1 SNHLY and CDR2 FYNNEI. In DNA, the CDR3 is TGTGCCAGCAGTACCGACAGTAACTCTGGAAACACCATATATTTT. Protein: CASSTDSNSGNTIYF.